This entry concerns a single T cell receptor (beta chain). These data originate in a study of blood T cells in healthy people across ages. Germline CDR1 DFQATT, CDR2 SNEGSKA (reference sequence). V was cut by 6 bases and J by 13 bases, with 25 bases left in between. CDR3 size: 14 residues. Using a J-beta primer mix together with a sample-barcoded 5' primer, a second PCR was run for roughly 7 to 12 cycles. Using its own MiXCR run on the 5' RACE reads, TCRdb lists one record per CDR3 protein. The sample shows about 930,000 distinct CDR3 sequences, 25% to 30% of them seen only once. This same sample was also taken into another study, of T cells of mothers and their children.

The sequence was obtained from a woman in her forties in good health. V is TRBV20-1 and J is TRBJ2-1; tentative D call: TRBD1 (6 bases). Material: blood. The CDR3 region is CSASRGMEQGDQFF. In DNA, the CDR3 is TGCAGTGCCAGTAGGGGGATGGAACAGGGTGACCAGTTCTTC.